The rows below give T cell receptor beta chains drawn from one sample of a study of cytomegalovirus exposure and HLA in healthy donors. Data came from immunoSEQ multiplex PCR; TCRdb stores just in-frame clones and leaves some out. The data contain 200,000 or so clones, 75% to 85% of them singletons. Sequencing was carried out using PBMCs. All receptors come from a girl aged 10 to 17 in good health and CMV-seronegative. CDR3s include the opening cysteine and the closing phenylalanine or tryptophan. A D gene is named only where the DNA matches it firmly. Size values are once, few and many counts, or a class for expanded clones, and some rows have none.

len | d_gene | abundance | j_gene | v_gene | CDR3nt | CDR3aa
17 | TRBD1 | . | TRBJ1-2 | TRBV28 | TGTGCCAGCAGTTTAGGGGGAGGGACAGGGGAGCGTTATGGCTACACCTTC | CASSLGGGTGERYGYTF
15 | . | . | TRBJ2-2 | TRBV29-1 | TGCAGCGTAACCAGGACAGCCGCGAACACCGGGGAGCTGTTTTTT | CSVTRTAANTGELFF
13 | . | few | TRBJ1-2 | TRBV4-3 | TGCGCCAGCAGCCAATTAAGTGGAGGAGGCTACACCTTC | CASSQLSGGGYTF
15 | TRBD1 | . | TRBJ1-5 | TRBV19 | TGTGCCAGTATGCCTGGACAGGTTCACAATCAGCCCCAGCATTTT | CASMPGQVHNQPQHF
13 | . | . | TRBJ1-5 | TRBV7-2 | TGTGCCAGCAGCTTAATACGGGATCAGCCCCAGCATTTT | CASSLIRDQPQHF
19 | TRBD2 | . | TRBJ2-5 | TRBV5-3 | TGTGCCAGAAGCTTGGATTTTAACGCGCTAGCGGGGGGTCGAGAGACCCAGTACTTC | CARSLDFNALAGGRETQYF
13 | TRBD1 | . | TRBJ1-2 | TRBV2 | TGTGCCAGCAAAGAGGAACAGGGGTATGGCTACACCTTC | CASKEEQGYGYTF
11 | . | . | TRBJ2-7 | TRBV28 | TGTGCCGTCTCACCGTCCTACGAGCAGTACTTC | CAVSPSYEQYF
15 | TRBD2 | . | TRBJ2-5 | TRBV2 | TGTGCCAGCAGTGTGCTAGCGGGTGGTCAAGAGACCCAGTACTTC | CASSVLAGGQETQYF
19 | TRBD1 | . | TRBJ2-3 | TRBV2 | TGTGCCAGCAGTGGGGACAGGGGGCTGGCGTACCTTAGCACAGATACGCAGTATTTT | CASSGDRGLAYLSTDTQYF
15 | TRBD2 | many | TRBJ2-1 | TRBV6-4 | TGTGCCAGCAGTGGGACTAGCGGGGGGGTCAATGAGCAGTTCTTC | CASSGTSGGVNEQFF
16 | . | . | TRBJ1-1 | TRBV2 | TGTGCCAGCAGTGGACGGAGGGGGGGTAGGGACACTGAAGCTTTCTTT | CASSGRRGGRDTEAFF
14 | TRBD2 | . | TRBJ2-3 | TRBV5-1 | TGCGCCAGCAGCTTAGCGGGAGATGGGGATACGCAGTATTTT | CASSLAGDGDTQYF
13 | TRBD1 | once | TRBJ2-7 | TRBV28 | TGTGCCAGCAGTTCGGGACAGTCCTACGAGCAGTACTTC | CASSSGQSYEQYF
15 | TRBD2 | . | TRBJ2-1 | TRBV30 | TGTGCCTGGAGTGTCTCTAGCGGGGATTACAATGAGCAGTTCTTC | CAWSVSSGDYNEQFF
17 | TRBD2 | . | TRBJ2-7 | TRBV28 | TGTGCCAGCAGTCCCCTCAGGACTAGCGGGACTCTCTACGAGCAGTACTTC | CASSPLRTSGTLYEQYF
16 | . | . | TRBJ1-1 | TRBV23-1 | TGCGCCAGCAGTCAATCCCGGAGACAGAAGGTCTCTGAAGCTTTCTTT | CASSQSRRQKVSEAFF